This passage covers 11 T cell receptor beta chains from one sample sequenced in a study of shared clonotypes between healthy human individuals. Sequencing was performed with immunoSEQ multiplex PCR; in TCRdb, only in-frame clones are kept and a portion is missing. The table lists 170,000 or so clones, about 66% of them singletons. The source material was memory CD4+ T cells sorted from blood. Subset specified: CD45RA-negative fraction. These receptors were obtained from a man younger than 40 in good health.

This clone occurred once. CDR3 region: CASSLTATQETQYF. CDR3 DNA sequence: TGTGCCAGCAGCTTAACGGCCACTCAAGAGACCCAGTACTTC. This chain uses TRBV7-3 with TRBJ2-5, with D hard to call. This CDR3 has 14 amino acids. V lost 0 bases, J lost 2 bases, and 7 bases lay in between. The germline V gene encodes CDR1 SGHTA and CDR2 FQGTGA. Complete variable domain (other parts from reference TRBV7-3 and TRBJ2-5): GAGVSQTPSNKVTEKGKYVELRCDPISGHTALYWYRQSLGQGPEFLIYFQGTGAADDSGLPNDRFFAVRPEGSVSTLKIQRTERGDSAVYLCASSLTATQETQYFGPGTRLLVL.

In its sample, this clone was seen a few times. This chain connects TRBV10-3 to TRBJ1-2; possible D gene TRBD1, 6 bases. This CDR3 has 12 amino acids. Trimming shortened V by 6 bases and J by 4 bases, and 9 bases separated the two germline ends. CDR1 and CDR2 from the germline V gene are ENHRY and SYGVKD. CDR3 in amino acids: CAIRAGVYGYTF. The CDR3 nucleotides are TGTGCCATCAGGGCAGGGGTCTATGGCTACACCTTC.

V usage is TRBV11-2 and J usage is TRBJ2-3; D gene uncertain. Germline values: CDR1 SGHAT, CDR2 FQNNGV. Deletions cut 9 bases from V and 4 bases from J, with 11 bases between. This CDR3 is built from 12 residues. The DNA for the CDR3 is TGTGCCAGTAAAGGGTACTCAGATACGCAGTATTTT. Translating it yields CASKGYSDTQYF.

V and J are TRBV4-3 and TRBJ1-3, with D possibly TRBD1 on 5 matching bases. This CDR3 is 15 amino acids long. Germline CDR1 reads LGHNA; CDR2 reads YSLEER. Between the trimmed V and J ends, which lost 1 base and 3 bases, there was a span of 10 bases. The CDR3 loop is CASSQAHRHGNTIYF. The CDR3 DNA is TGCGCCAGCAGCCAAGCCCACAGGCATGGAAACACCATATATTTT.

The chain carries TRBV7-9 and TRBJ2-7; maybe TRBD1 (6 bases). Germline CDR1 SEHNR, CDR2 FQNEAQ (reference sequence). The CDR3 has 15 residues. V gave up 3 bases and J gave up 5 bases, with 17 bases separating them. The CDR3 nucleotides read TGTGCCAGCAGCTTGATGGGGGCCCTAAGGAACGAGCAGTACTTC. This encodes CASSLMGALRNEQYF.

This clone was picked up a small number of times. V usage is TRBV7-9 and J usage is TRBJ2-1; 11 bases fit TRBD1. Germline V lookup: CDR1 SEHNR, CDR2 FQNEAQ (reference sequence). The CDR3 contains 15 residues. Unmatched junction bases numbered 6, after V lost 5 bases and J lost 6 bases. The CDR3, as DNA: TGTGCCAGCAGCCCGGGACAGGGGGGGCTCAATGAGCAGTTCTTC. This translates into CASSPGQGGLNEQFF. Combining the CDR3 with reference TRBV7-9 and TRBJ2-1 gives the whole variable domain DTGVSQNPRHKITKRGQNVTFRCDPISEHNRLYWYRQTLGQGPEFLTYFQNEAQLEKSRLLSDRFSAERPKGSFSTLEIQRTEQGDSAMYLCASSPGQGGLNEQFFGPGTRLTVL.

The chain carries TRBV9 and TRBJ2-3, with D possibly TRBD2 on 5 matching bases. In germline, CDR1 is SGDLS, CDR2 YYNGEE. CDR3 length: 13 amino acids. Trimming stripped 4 bases from V and 7 bases from J, with 13 bases between. In DNA form, the CDR3 reads TGTGCCAGCAGCTTGACCCTAGCTAATACGCAGTATTTT. It codes for CASSLTLANTQYF. The full variable domain, rest sourced from reference TRBV9 and TRBJ2-3, is DSGVTQTPKHLITATGQRVTLRCSPRSGDLSVYWYQQSLDQGLQFLIQYYNGEERAKGNILERFSAQQFPDLHSELNLSSLELGDSALYFCASSLTLANTQYFGPGTRLTVL.

The chain couples TRBV18 to TRBJ2-7; D tentatively reads TRBD1 or TRBD2 (5 bases each). There are 15 residues in the CDR3. Germline loops: CDR1 KGHSH, CDR2 LQKENI. The germline V and J ends were trimmed by 4 bases and 0 bases, with 13 bases remaining between them. CDR3 region: CASSREPGPSYEQYF. As DNA, the CDR3 is TGTGCCAGCTCACGCGAACCGGGGCCCTCCTACGAGCAGTACTTC.

For this clone: At one of its ends the junction is not consistent with the germline gene, which may arise from a read error. V gene TRBV5-1 combines with J gene TRBJ2-7; D might be TRBD2 (5 bases). Germline V gene lookup returns CDR1 SGHRS and CDR2 YFSETQ. The CDR3 contains 13 residues. Written as DNA, the CDR3 is TGTGCCAGCAGCTTCAAGCGGACCCACGAGCAGTACTTC. Translating it yields CASSFKRTHEQYF.

In this sample, this clone turned up a few times. The rearrangement uses TRBV6-5 and TRBJ2-7; D gene ambiguous. The V end was cut by 6 bases, the J end by 5 bases, with 8 bases between. Germline V gene sequence: CDR1 MNHEY, CDR2 SVGAGI. This CDR3 spans 11 amino acids. The CDR3 region has the DNA TGTGCCAGCAGCCGATCCAACGAGCAGTACTTC. This gives the protein CASSRSNEQYF.

The V gene is TRBV7-8, the J gene TRBJ2-5; D is unclear. There are 14 residues in the CDR3. Deletions cut 0 bases from V and 3 bases from J, with 8 bases between. CDR1 is SGHVS and CDR2 is FQNEAQ in the germline V gene. Here the CDR3 DNA reads TGTGCCAGCAGCTTAGCCGAGGCGGAAGAGACCCAGTACTTC. Protein sequence: CASSLAEAEETQYF.